This T cell receptor (beta chain) was profiled in a study of immune cell composition in non-small cell lung cancer. Study information: Lung adenocarcinoma or squamous carcinoma made up most tumours.

DNA was extracted from unsorted cell suspensions stored frozen. Concerning this clone: What it binds is not known.

Profiling relied on immunoSEQ multiplex PCR, and the TCRdb table lists in-frame clones only, not all of them. The table has around 4,600 clones, about 80% seen once. V lost 0 bases to trimming and J lost 0 bases, with 6 bases between them. Germline V lookup: CDR1 SGHNT, CDR2 YYREEE (reference sequence). The CDR3 has 14 residues. Study findings and constraints: Clones >0.5% enriched in tumour were rarer in adenocarcinoma (around 35%) than squamous (roughly 75%).

The chain joins TRBV5-4 to TRBJ1-1; D unresolved. The sample taken for sequencing was lung tumor tissue. The sequence was collected from a human donor with non-small cell lung cancer. The DNA for the CDR3 is TGTGCCAGCAGCTTGGGACATTTGAACACTGAAGCTTTCTTT. It translates to CASSLGHLNTEAFF.